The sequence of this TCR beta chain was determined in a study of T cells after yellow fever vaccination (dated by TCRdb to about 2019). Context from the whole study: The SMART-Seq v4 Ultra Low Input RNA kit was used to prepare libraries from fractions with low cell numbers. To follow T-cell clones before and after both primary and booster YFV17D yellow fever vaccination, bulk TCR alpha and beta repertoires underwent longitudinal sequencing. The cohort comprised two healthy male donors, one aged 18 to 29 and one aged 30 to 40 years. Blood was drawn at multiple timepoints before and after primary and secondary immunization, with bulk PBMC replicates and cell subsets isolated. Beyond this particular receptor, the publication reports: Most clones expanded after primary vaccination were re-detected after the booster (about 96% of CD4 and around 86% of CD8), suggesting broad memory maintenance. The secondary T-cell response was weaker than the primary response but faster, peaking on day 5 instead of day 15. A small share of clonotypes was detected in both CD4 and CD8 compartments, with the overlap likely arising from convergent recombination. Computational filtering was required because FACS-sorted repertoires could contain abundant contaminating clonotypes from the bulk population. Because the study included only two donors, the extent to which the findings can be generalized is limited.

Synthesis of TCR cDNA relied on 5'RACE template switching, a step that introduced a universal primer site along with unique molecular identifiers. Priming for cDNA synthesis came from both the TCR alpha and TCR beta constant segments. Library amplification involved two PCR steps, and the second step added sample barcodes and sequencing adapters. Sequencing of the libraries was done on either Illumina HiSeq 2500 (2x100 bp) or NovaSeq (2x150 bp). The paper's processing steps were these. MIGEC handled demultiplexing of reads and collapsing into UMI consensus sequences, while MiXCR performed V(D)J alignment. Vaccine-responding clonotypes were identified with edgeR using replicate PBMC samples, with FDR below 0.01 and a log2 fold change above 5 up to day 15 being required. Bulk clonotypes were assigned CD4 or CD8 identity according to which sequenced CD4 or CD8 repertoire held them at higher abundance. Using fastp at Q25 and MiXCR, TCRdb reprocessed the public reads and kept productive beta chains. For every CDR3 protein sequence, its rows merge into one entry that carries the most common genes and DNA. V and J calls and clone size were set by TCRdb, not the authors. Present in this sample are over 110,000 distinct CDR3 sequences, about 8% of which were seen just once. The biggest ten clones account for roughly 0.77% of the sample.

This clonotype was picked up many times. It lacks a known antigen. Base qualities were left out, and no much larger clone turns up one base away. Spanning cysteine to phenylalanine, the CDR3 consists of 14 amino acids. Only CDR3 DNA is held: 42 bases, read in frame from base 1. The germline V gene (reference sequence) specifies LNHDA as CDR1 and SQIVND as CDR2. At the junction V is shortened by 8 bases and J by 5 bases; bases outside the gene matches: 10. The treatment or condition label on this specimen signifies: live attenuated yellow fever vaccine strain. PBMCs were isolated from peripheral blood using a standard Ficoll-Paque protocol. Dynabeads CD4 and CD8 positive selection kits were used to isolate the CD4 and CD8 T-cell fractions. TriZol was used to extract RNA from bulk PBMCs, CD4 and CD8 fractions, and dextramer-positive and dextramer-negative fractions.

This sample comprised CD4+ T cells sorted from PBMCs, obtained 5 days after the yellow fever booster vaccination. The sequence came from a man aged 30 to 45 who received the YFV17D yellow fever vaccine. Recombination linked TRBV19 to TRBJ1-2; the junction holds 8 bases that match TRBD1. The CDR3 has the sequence CASAPDRAYYGYTF. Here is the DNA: TGTGCCAGTGCGCCGGACAGGGCATATTATGGCTACACCTTC.